This record looks at one TCR beta chain sequence and its context. Amplification used 60 Vbeta primers and 13 Jbeta primers. In the original processing: The count from a later analysis was tens of millions of unique TCR beta chains, some 10 million of them shared. Clones were sequenced by immunoSEQ multiplex PCR, and TCRdb holds only the in-frame ones, with some missing. The V and J calls and the clone size are those of that table, but D and trimming were determined from the DNA. The data show roughly 140,000 clones, roughly 76% seen once. The sample originates from a study of cytomegalovirus exposure and HLA in healthy donors. The germline V gene encodes CDR1 SGHDN and CDR2 FVKESK. The CDR3 totals 14 residues.

The sample was PBMCs. The receptor's source is a human donor in good health. The chain employs TRBV14 and TRBJ2-5, with 10 bases that match TRBD1. The closer fit of TRBJ2-7 to the DNA end suggests the J call may be wrong. The CDR3 here is CASSQGTGGYEQYF. The CDR3, as DNA: TGTGCCAGCAGCCAAGGGACAGGGGGTTACGAGCAGTACTTC.